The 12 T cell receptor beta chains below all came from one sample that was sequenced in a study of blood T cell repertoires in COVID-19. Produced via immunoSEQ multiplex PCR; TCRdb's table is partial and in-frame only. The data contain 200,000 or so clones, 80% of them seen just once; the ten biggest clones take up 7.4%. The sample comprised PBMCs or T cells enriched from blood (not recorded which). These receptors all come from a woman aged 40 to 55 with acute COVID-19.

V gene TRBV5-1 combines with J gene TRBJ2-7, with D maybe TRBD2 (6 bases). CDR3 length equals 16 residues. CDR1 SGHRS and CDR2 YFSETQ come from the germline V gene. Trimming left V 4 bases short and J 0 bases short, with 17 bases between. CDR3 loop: CASSVSGGISSYEQYF. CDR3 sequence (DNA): TGCGCCAGCAGCGTTTCTGGGGGGATCAGCTCCTACGAGCAGTACTTC.

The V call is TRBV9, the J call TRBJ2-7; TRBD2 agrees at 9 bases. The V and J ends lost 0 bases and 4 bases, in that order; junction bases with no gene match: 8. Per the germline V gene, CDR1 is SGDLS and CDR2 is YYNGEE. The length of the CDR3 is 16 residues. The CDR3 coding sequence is TGTGCCAGCAGCGTAGGGGGTAGCGGGGGCCGTTACGAGCAGTACTTC. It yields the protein CASSVGGSGGRYEQYF.

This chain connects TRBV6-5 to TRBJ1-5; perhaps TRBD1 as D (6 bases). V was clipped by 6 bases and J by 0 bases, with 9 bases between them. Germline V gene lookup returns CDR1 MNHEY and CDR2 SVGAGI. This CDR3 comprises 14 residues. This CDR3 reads CASRDRYSNQPQHF. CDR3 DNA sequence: TGTGCCAGCAGGGACAGATATAGCAATCAGCCCCAGCATTTT.

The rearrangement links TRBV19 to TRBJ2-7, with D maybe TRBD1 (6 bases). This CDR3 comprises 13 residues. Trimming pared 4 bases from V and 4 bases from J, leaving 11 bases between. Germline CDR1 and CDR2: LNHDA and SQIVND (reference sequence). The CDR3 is CASSTGHPYEQYF. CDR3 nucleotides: TGTGCCAGTAGTACGGGACACCCTTACGAGCAGTACTTC.

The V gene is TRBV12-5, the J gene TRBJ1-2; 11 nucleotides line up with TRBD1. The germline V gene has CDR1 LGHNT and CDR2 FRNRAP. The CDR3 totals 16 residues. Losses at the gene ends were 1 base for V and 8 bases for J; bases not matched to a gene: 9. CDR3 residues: CASGLDPGQGARGYTF. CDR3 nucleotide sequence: TGTGCTAGTGGTTTGGACCCAGGACAGGGGGCGCGAGGCTACACCTTC.

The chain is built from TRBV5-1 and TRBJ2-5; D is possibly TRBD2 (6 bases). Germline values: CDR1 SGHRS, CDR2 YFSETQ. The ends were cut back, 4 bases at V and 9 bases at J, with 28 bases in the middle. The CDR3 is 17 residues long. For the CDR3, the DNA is TGCGCCAGCAGCCCCCAAGGGGCGGCGGGGAAAAAGGAATCCCAGTACTTC. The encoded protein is CASSPQGAAGKKESQYF.

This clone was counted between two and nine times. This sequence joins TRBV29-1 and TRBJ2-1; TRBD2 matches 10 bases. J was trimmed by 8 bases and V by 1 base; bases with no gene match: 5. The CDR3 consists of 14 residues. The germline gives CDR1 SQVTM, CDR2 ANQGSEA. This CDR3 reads CSVEGLAGADEQFF. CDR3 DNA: TGCAGCGTTGAAGGCCTAGCGGGAGCGGATGAGCAGTTCTTC.

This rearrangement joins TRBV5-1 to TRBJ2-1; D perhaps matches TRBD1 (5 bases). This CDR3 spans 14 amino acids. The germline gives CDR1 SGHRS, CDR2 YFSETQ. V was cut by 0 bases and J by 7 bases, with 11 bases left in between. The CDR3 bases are TGCGCCAGCAGCTTGGAGGCGGCAGGGAATGAGCAGTTCTTC. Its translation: CASSLEAAGNEQFF.

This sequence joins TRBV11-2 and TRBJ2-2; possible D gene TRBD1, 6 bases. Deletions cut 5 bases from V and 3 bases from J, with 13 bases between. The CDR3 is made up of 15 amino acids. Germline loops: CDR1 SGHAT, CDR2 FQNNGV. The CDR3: CASSTRTGYTGELFF. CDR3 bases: TGTGCCAGCAGCACCCGAACAGGGTACACCGGGGAGCTGTTTTTT.

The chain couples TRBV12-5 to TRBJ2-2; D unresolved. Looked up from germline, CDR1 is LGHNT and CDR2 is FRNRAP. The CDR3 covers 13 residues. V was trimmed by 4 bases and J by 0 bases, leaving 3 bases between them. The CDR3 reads CASGSTNTGELFF. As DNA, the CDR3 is TGTGCTAGTGGTTCCACGAACACCGGGGAGCTGTTTTTT.

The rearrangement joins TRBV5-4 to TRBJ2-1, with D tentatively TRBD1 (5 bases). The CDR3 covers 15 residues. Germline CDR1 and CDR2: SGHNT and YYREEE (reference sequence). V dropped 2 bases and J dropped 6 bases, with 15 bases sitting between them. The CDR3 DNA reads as TGTGCCAGCAGCTTACTGCGGCAGGGCGGCAATGAGCAGTTCTTC. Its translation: CASSLLRQGGNEQFF.

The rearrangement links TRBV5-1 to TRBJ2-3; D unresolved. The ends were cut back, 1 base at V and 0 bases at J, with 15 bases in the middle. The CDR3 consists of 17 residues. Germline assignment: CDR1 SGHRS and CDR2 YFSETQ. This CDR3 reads CASSLSLVPISTDTQYF. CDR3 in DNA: TGCGCCAGCAGCTTGAGTCTAGTTCCTATAAGCACAGATACGCAGTATTTT.